This TCR beta chain was recorded in a study of CD8 T cells in Susac syndrome. The count of this clonotype is one. Its specificity is unknown. The junction differs from germline at one of its ends, possibly a read error. Random hexamers were used to reverse transcribe about 0.5 to 1 ug of RNA. TCRdb re-analysed the immunoSEQ multiplex PCR reads in MiXCR, keeping a single row per CDR3 protein. Of under 200,000 distinct CDR3 sequences in the sample, around 94% were seen once. Germline values: CDR1 SGHRS, CDR2 YFSETQ. The CDR3 spans 13 residues. General study findings and limits: The relatively small number of individuals in the TCR sequencing and HLA analysis was acknowledged by the study.

The TCR comes from a human donor with Susac syndrome. The specimen was CD4+ T cells from PBMCs. The chain couples TRBV5-1 to TRBJ2-1, with TRBD1 identical over 8 bases. As DNA, the CDR3 is TGCGCCAGCAGCTTGGAACATGGACAGGGTTGTCTCTTC. Its translation: CASSLEHGQGCLF.